Below are 25 T cell receptor beta chains sequenced from a single sample in a study of OX40 agonist ivuxolimab in advanced cancers. TCRdb's table, derived via immunoSEQ multiplex PCR, lists solely in-frame clones and lacks some. The table lists 60,000 or so clones, roughly 85% of them singletons, with roughly 4.5% in the top ten. Sequenced here: CD4+ or CD8+ T cells sorted from blood, sampled in a trial of the OX40 agonist ivuxolimab. The receptors derive from an adult with an advanced solid tumor such as melanoma, head and neck, liver or kidney cancer.

The rearrangement links TRBV6-6 to TRBJ2-7, with no clear D. V was clipped by 5 bases and J by 6 bases, with 8 bases between them. Per the germline V gene, CDR1 is MNHNY and CDR2 is SVGAGI (reference sequence). This CDR3 spans 11 amino acids. The CDR3 loop is CASSQWGEQYF. Written as DNA, the CDR3 is TGTGCCAGCAGTCAGTGGGGCGAGCAGTACTTC.

The chain combines TRBV30 with TRBJ2-7; unclear D gene. Germline V gene sequence: CDR1 GTSNPN, CDR2 SVGIG (reference sequence). V was cut by 6 bases and J by 4 bases, with 16 bases left in between. CDR3 length: 13 amino acids. The DNA of the CDR3 is TGTGCCTGCTCGAGGCCGGGCCCTTACGAGCAGTACTTC. This encodes CACSRPGPYEQYF.

The rearrangement joins TRBV28 to TRBJ2-7, with D hard to call. V was pared by 6 bases and J by 0 bases, with 6 bases between. The germline V gene has CDR1 MDHEN and CDR2 SYDVKM. The CDR3 loop spans 12 amino acids. CDR3 sequence reads: CASRVSSYEQYF. CDR3 coding DNA: TGTGCCAGCAGGGTAAGCTCCTACGAGCAGTACTTC. Combining the CDR3 with reference TRBV28 and TRBJ2-7 gives the whole variable domain DVKVTQSSRYLVKRTGEKVFLECVQDMDHENMFWYRQDPGLGLRLIYFSYDVKMKEKGDIPEGYSVSREKKERFSLILESASTNQTSMYLCASRVSSYEQYFGPGTRLTVT.

This clone was seen more than once but under ten times. This chain links TRBV28 with TRBJ2-1, with D perhaps TRBD2 (7 bases). The CDR3 has 14 residues. Germline CDR1 MDHEN, CDR2 SYDVKM. Trimming left V 7 bases short and J 3 bases short, with 13 bases between. The CDR3: CASNGGAVYNEQFF. Written as DNA, the CDR3 is TGTGCCAGCAATGGGGGGGCCGTCTACAATGAGCAGTTCTTC.

The rearrangement uses TRBV6-5 and TRBJ2-3; D unclear. Germline-derived CDR1 and CDR2 are MNHEY and SVGAGI. The CDR3 has 16 residues. V was clipped by 2 bases and J by 2 bases, with 14 bases between them. CDR3 coding DNA: TGTGCCAGCAGTTACCGTCCCCAGTACCTCACAGATACGCAGTATTTT. This codes for CASSYRPQYLTDTQYF.

The chain has TRBV7-9 and TRBJ2-3; 7 bases fit TRBD2. Germline-derived CDR1 and CDR2 are SEHNR and FQNEAQ (reference sequence). The J segment lost 4 bases and the V segment lost 4 bases, leaving 11 bases of the junction unmatched. This CDR3 has 16 residues. CDR3 amino acids: CASSSTSDWGADTQYF. Here the CDR3 DNA reads TGTGCCAGCAGCTCTACTAGCGACTGGGGGGCAGATACGCAGTATTTT. The complete variable domain, with remaining parts taken from reference TRBV7-9 and TRBJ2-3, reads DTGVSQNPRHKITKRGQNVTFRCDPISEHNRLYWYRQTLGQGPEFLTYFQNEAQLEKSRLLSDRFSAERPKGSFSTLEIQRTEQGDSAMYLCASSSTSDWGADTQYFGPGTRLTVL.

The DNA for the CDR3 is TGTGCCAGCAGCTTAGCGCCGCCGGGTCAGGGTGTCCATGAGCAGTTCTTC. Translating it yields CASSLAPPGQGVHEQFF. The chain employs TRBV7-2 and TRBJ2-1, with D perhaps matching TRBD1 (5 bases). The CDR3 is made up of 17 amino acids. Germline V CDR1 and CDR2: SGHTA, FQGNSA. V was trimmed by 0 bases and J by 8 bases, leaving 20 bases between them.

This clone was counted a few times. The genes are TRBV11-2 and TRBJ2-1; possibly TRBD1 for D (5 bases). V was pared by 2 bases and J by 8 bases, with 19 bases between. This CDR3 has 16 residues. Germline V gene lookup returns CDR1 SGHAT and CDR2 FQNNGV. CDR3 region: CASSLPQVGLGYEQFF. CDR3 DNA: TGTGCCAGCAGCTTACCTCAGGTGGGGCTAGGTTATGAGCAGTTCTTC.

V usage is TRBV9 and J usage is TRBJ2-1; 16 nucleotides match TRBD2. The CDR3 has 18 residues. Germline trimming cut 3 bases from V and 9 bases from J; bases unmatched to any gene: 12. CDR1 SGDLS and CDR2 YYNGEE come from the germline V gene. The CDR3 spells CASSGGTSGRALGFEQFF. In DNA, the CDR3 is TGTGCCAGCAGCGGCGGGACTAGCGGGAGGGCCCTAGGTTTTGAGCAGTTCTTC.

The rearrangement uses TRBV2 and TRBJ1-3; 8 bases align to TRBD1. The germline CDR1 and CDR2 sequences are SNHLY and FYNNEI. The ends lost 8 bases at V and 0 bases at J; junction bases unmatched: 9. The length of the CDR3 is 16 residues. CDR3 in amino acids: CASLAQGAISGNTIYF. The CDR3 region has the DNA TGTGCCAGCCTGGCCCAGGGGGCAATCTCTGGAAACACCATATATTTT.

This clone has more than one count but fewer than ten. The chain carries TRBV4-3 and TRBJ2-3; D call uncertain. CDR3 size: 13 residues. V was clipped by 1 base and J by 4 bases, with 6 bases between them. Germline values: CDR1 LGHNA, CDR2 YSLEER. In nucleotides, the CDR3 is TGCGCCAGCAGCCAAGGGACGCCAGATACGCAGTATTTT. Translating it yields CASSQGTPDTQYF.

The V gene is TRBV2, the J gene TRBJ1-6; 9 nucleotides agree with TRBD1. The length of the CDR3 is 14 residues. V was pared by 6 bases and J by 10 bases, with 7 bases of the junction left unmatched. Germline loops: CDR1 SNHLY, CDR2 FYNNEI. CDR3 nucleotide sequence: TGTGCCAGCAGATACAGGGGGCTCAGGTCACCCCTCCACTTT. It yields the protein CASRYRGLRSPLHF.

The gene calls are TRBV6-5 and TRBJ2-7; the D call may be TRBD1 or TRBD2 (5 bases each). With 4 bases removed from V and 1 base from J, the gap between germline ends came to 14 bases. CDR3 size: 15 residues. The germline V gene encodes CDR1 MNHEY and CDR2 SVGAGI. DNA of the CDR3: TGTGCCAGCAGTTTGTACGGGACCGATTCCTACGAGCAGTACTTC. It encodes CASSLYGTDSYEQYF.

The chain employs TRBV30 and TRBJ1-2, with D tentatively TRBD1 (5 bases). V was pared by 7 bases and J by 3 bases, with 21 bases between. This CDR3 is built from 15 residues. Germline CDR1 is GTSNPN and CDR2 is SVGIG (reference sequence). The CDR3 is CASPHRGRFDYGYTF. The DNA for the CDR3 is TGTGCCTCCCCCCACCGGGGGAGGTTTGACTATGGCTACACCTTC.

J is TRBJ2-7 and V is TRBV6-5, with D possibly being TRBD2 (5 bases). The CDR3 is made up of 16 amino acids. Germline assignment: CDR1 MNHEY and CDR2 SVGAGI. Trimming left V 0 bases short and J 7 bases short, with 19 bases between. For the CDR3, the DNA is TGTGCCAGCAGTTACTCGATTCGCCCGGGATCCGTAGAGCAGTACTTC. It specifies CASSYSIRPGSVEQYF.

The chain joins TRBV2 to TRBJ1-1; maybe TRBD1 (6 bases). The CDR3 extends over 14 amino acids. Germline-derived CDR1 and CDR2 are SNHLY and FYNNEI. The V end was cut by 6 bases, the J end by 4 bases, with 15 bases between. The CDR3 nucleotides are TGTGCCAGCAGCCCTGGACAGTCGAGCACTGAAGCTTTCTTT. Its protein product is CASSPGQSSTEAFF.

The rearrangement joins TRBV29-1 to TRBJ1-2; 8 nucleotides match TRBD1. CDR1 SQVTM and CDR2 ANQGSEA come from the germline V gene. J lost 7 bases, V lost 7 bases, and 5 bases had no gene match. This CDR3 contains 11 residues. CDR3 sequence reads: CSARTGTGYTF. CDR3 sequence (DNA): TGCAGCGCTCGGACAGGGACTGGCTACACCTTC.

The genes are TRBV28 and TRBJ2-2; 13 bases agree with TRBD2. CDR3 length: 18 amino acids. The trim removed 7 bases at V and 0 bases at J, leaving 8 bases unmatched. In germline, CDR1 is MDHEN, CDR2 SYDVKM. The CDR3 DNA is TGTGCCAGCAAAAAACCGGGACTAGCGGGGACGAACACCGGGGAGCTGTTTTTT. Amino acid sequence: CASKKPGLAGTNTGELFF.

The chain has TRBV18 and TRBJ1-4, with 9 bases that match TRBD1. Germline CDR1 and CDR2: KGHSH and LQKENI. With 1 base clipped from V and 7 bases from J, the junction kept 4 bases outside the gene matches. This CDR3 comprises 15 residues. The CDR3 spells CASSPRTGVTEKLFF. The CDR3 DNA reads TGTGCCAGCTCACCACGGACAGGGGTCACTGAAAAACTGTTTTTT.

The V and J genes are TRBV5-6 and TRBJ2-5, with D perhaps TRBD1 or TRBD2 (5 bases each). This CDR3 has 13 amino acids. Germline CDR1 and CDR2: SGHDT and YYEEEE. Trimming shortened V by 0 bases and J by 11 bases, and 14 bases separated the two germline ends. The CDR3 here is CASSLASLGEQYF. The CDR3 DNA is TGTGCCAGCAGCTTGGCATCCTTAGGGGAGCAGTACTTC.

The chain has TRBV28 and TRBJ2-3, with D possibly being TRBD1 or TRBD2 (6 bases each). The CDR3 is made up of 16 amino acids. V shed 2 bases and J shed 2 bases, with 14 bases lying between them. Germline V gene data show CDR1 as MDHEN and CDR2 as SYDVKM. The CDR3 loop reads CASSLRRGILTDTQYF. In DNA form, the CDR3 reads TGTGCCAGCAGTTTAAGGAGGGGGATCCTCACAGATACGCAGTATTTT.

Turning to this clone: Other nucleotide sequences from this sample produce the same CDR3. This sequence joins TRBV18 and TRBJ1-1; D ambiguous. Per germline, CDR1 KGHSH and CDR2 LQKENI. The CDR3 consists of 13 residues. V lost 2 bases and J lost 0, with 4 bases in between. The CDR3 bases are TGTGCCAGCTCACCAGAGATGAACACTGAAGCTTTCTTT. As protein: CASSPEMNTEAFF.

The rearrangement uses TRBV28 and TRBJ2-5; D perhaps matches TRBD1 (5 bases). The J call may be faulty, since TRBJ2-7 better matches the DNA end. Germline V lookup: CDR1 MDHEN, CDR2 SYDVKM. The CDR3 extends over 12 amino acids. CDR3 DNA: TGTGCCAGCAGTCCGCAGGGCTACGAGCAGTACTTC. It codes for CASSPQGYEQYF.

J is TRBJ2-5 and V is TRBV7-9, with TRBD1 identical over 9 bases. Germline CDR1 SEHNR, CDR2 FQNEAQ (reference sequence). CDR3 length: 13 amino acids. The trim removed 5 bases at V and 7 bases at J, leaving 5 bases unmatched. The CDR3 region is CASSPGTGWTQYF. In nucleotides, the CDR3 is TGTGCCAGCAGCCCCGGGACAGGGTGGACCCAGTACTTC.

This chain joins TRBV18 and TRBJ2-1; a possible D gene is TRBD2 (6 bases). V was pared by 5 bases and J by 5 bases, with 13 bases between. Germline V gene lookup returns CDR1 KGHSH and CDR2 LQKENI. This CDR3 has 14 amino acids. The CDR3 reads CASSFAGTHNEQFF. The CDR3, as DNA: TGTGCCAGCTCATTCGCCGGGACTCACAATGAGCAGTTCTTC.